This paragraph reports one T cell receptor beta chain. Its antigen is unknown. Sequencing was performed with immunoSEQ multiplex PCR; in TCRdb, only in-frame clones are kept and a portion is missing. This sample has fewer than 70,000 clones, with 83% found just once. These data are taken from a study of Tregs in tolerant kidney transplant recipients. Thawed PBMCs were FACS-sorted into unstimulated CD4+CD25+CD127- regulatory T cells, CD4+CD25- non-regulatory cells, CD4 and CD8 cells. Overall study results and limits: Validation in larger populations is needed because few patients were studied.

This clonotype was sampled from a human donor in good health. Sequenced material: CD4+ T cells from blood.

The CDR3 loop is CAISDGQGTASGNTIYF. CDR3 coding DNA: TGTGCCATCAGTGATGGCCAGGGGACAGCCTCTGGAAACACCATATATTTT. This chain joins TRBV10-3 and TRBJ1-3; 7 positions agree with TRBD1. This CDR3 comprises 17 residues. CDR1 and CDR2 from the germline V gene are ENHRY and SYGVKD. The junction had 8 bases not matched to a gene; V was cut back by 3 bases and J by 0 bases.